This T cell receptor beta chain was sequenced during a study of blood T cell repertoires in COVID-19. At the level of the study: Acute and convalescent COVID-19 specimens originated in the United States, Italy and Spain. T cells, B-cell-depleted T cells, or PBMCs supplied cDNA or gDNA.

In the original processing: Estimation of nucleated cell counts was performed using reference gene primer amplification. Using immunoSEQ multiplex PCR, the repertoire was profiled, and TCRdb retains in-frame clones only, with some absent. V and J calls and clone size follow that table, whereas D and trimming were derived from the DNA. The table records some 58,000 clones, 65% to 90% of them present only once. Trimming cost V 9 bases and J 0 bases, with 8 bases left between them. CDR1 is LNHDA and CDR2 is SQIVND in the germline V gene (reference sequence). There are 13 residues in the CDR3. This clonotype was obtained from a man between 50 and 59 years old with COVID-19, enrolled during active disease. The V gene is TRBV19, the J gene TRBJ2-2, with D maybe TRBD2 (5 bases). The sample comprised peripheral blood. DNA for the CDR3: TGTGCCAGAGGGAGAGCGAACACCGGGGAGCTGTTTTTT. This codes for CARGRANTGELFF. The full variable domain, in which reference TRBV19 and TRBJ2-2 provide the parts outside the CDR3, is DGGITQSPKYLFRKEGQNVTLSCEQNLNHDAMYWYRQDPGQGLRLIYYSQIVNDFQKGDIAEGYSVSREKKESFPLTVTSAQKNPTAFYLCARGRANTGELFFGEGSRLTVL.